The present T cell receptor beta chain was sequenced within a study of metastatic and nonmetastatic thyroid tumors. TCRdb reprocessed the PCR reads using MiXCR. The data contain 4,000 to 5,500 clones, more than 20% of them singletons. None of the patients had undergone any treatment ahead of thyroid surgery. Trimming shortened V by 2 bases and J by 2 bases, and 16 bases separated the two germline ends. The CDR3 runs to 15 residues. Germline V CDR1 and CDR2: DFQATT, SNEGSKA (reference sequence). This receptor was obtained from a male donor with papillary thyroid cancer or a benign thyroid nodule (not recorded which). Some clones in this sample may be carry-over from other donors' samples. The J gene is TRBJ2-7, the V gene TRBV20-1; possible D gene TRBD1, 5 bases. Sequenced material: tumor tissue. In DNA form, the CDR3 reads TGCAGTGCTAGACCGACGGACATCCTAACCTACGAGCAGTACTTC. Residues: CSARPTDILTYEQYF.